Reported below is one T cell receptor (beta chain). Assay: immunoSEQ multiplex PCR; the TCRdb copy retains only in-frame clones and omits some. The profile covers approximately 280,000 clones, with approximately 86% appearing a single time and less than 2.5% taken by the ten largest. This sample was included in a study of blood T cell repertoires in COVID-19. About the research overall: Samples came from the United States, Italy and Spain, spanning acute and convalescent COVID-19.

J gave up 8 bases and V 1 base, and 9 bases lay outside the gene matches. This CDR3 comprises 15 residues. CDR1 is SGDLS and CDR2 is YYNGEE in the germline V gene. This chain links TRBV9 with TRBJ2-1; the match to TRBD2 covers 7 bases. The sequenced sample was peripheral blood. The clonotype comes from a woman aged 25 to 39 who had recovered from COVID-19. Here the CDR3 reads CASSVSGRGDDEQFF. CDR3 sequence (DNA): TGTGCCAGCAGCGTAAGTGGGAGGGGCGACGATGAGCAGTTCTTC.